This T cell receptor (beta chain) originates from a study of Tregs in tolerant kidney transplant recipients. Regarding the study as a whole: The small number of patients limits these findings pending further validation. Biological reproducibility was not directly addressed, but technical replication error appeared minimal.

Profiling relied on immunoSEQ multiplex PCR, and the TCRdb table lists in-frame clones only, not all of them. The sample has tens of thousands of clones, 91% seen once. The germline V gene has CDR1 SGDLS and CDR2 YYNGEE. V was cut by 4 bases and J by 6 bases, with 11 bases left in between. The length of the CDR3 is 14 residues. Turning to this clone: The antigen is not known.

Unstimulated Tregs (CD4+CD25+CD127-) and CD4+CD25- non-Tregs were sorted from PBMCs. Thawed PBMCs were rested overnight at 37°C with roughly 200 IU/ml IL-2 before regulatory T cell sorting. The source of this sequence is a human donor in good health. The sequencing sample was made of Tregs from blood. This sequence joins TRBV9 and TRBJ1-6, with no clear D. The CDR3, as DNA: TGTGCCAGCAGCCCTCTTCCCTTTAATTCACCCCTCCACTTT. Encoded protein: CASSPLPFNSPLHF.